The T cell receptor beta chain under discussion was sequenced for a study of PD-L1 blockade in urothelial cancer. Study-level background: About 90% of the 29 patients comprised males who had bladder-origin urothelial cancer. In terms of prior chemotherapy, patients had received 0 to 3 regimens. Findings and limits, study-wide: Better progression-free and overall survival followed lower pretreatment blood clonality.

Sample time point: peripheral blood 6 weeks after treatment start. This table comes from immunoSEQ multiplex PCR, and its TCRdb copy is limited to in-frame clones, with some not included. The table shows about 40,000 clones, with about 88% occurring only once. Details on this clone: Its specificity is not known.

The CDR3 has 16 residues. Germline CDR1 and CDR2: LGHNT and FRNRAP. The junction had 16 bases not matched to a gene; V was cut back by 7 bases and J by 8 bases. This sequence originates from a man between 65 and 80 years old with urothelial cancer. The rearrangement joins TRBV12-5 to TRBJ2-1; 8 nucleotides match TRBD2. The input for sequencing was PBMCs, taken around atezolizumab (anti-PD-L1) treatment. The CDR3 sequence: CASARGRTSTVDEQFF. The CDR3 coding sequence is TGTGCTAGTGCCCGTGGAAGGACTAGCACGGTGGATGAGCAGTTCTTC.